The 23 T cell receptor beta chains in this list originate from one sample, sequenced in a study of blood T cell repertoires in COVID-19. Repertoires were generated with immunoSEQ multiplex PCR, while TCRdb's copy carries only in-frame clones and drops some. The sample records approximately 350,000 clones, less than 90% being singletons. The sequenced sample was PBMCs or T cells enriched from blood (not recorded which). These receptors came from a woman between 50 and 59 years old who had recovered from COVID-19.

The rearrangement uses TRBV5-6 and TRBJ1-1; D is undetermined. This CDR3 has 12 amino acids. Germline V CDR1 and CDR2: SGHDT, YYEEEE. V dropped 0 bases and J dropped 3 bases, with 3 bases sitting between them. In DNA form, the CDR3 reads TGTGCCAGCAGCTTGGTAGACACTGAAGCTTTCTTT. Residues: CASSLVDTEAFF. Supplemented by reference TRBV5-6 and TRBJ1-1, the full variable domain reads DAGVTQSPTHLIKTRGQQVTLRCSPKSGHDTVSWYQQALGQGPQFIFQYYEEEERQRGNFPDRFSGHQFPNYSSELNVNALLLGDSALYLCASSLVDTEAFFGQGTRLTVV.

This clone was counted between two and nine times. V gene TRBV9 combines with J gene TRBJ1-6; D gene unclear. The ends were cut back, 4 bases at V and 5 bases at J, with 10 bases in the middle. This CDR3 comprises 14 residues. Per the germline V gene, CDR1 is SGDLS and CDR2 is YYNGEE. The CDR3 DNA sequence: TGTGCCAGCAGCCCGAGGTTCCATAATTCACCCCTCCACTTT. Amino acids: CASSPRFHNSPLHF.

The CDR3 sequence: CASSQNTRPGVFGEQYF. Written as DNA, the CDR3 is TGTGCCAGCAGCCAAAATACCCGCCCGGGAGTTTTTGGTGAGCAGTACTTC. This chain connects TRBV3-1 (or the pseudogene TRBV3-2) to TRBJ2-7; maybe TRBD2 (6 bases). This CDR3 contains 17 residues. The germline V and J ends were trimmed by 2 bases and 7 bases, with 24 bases remaining between them. CDR1 is LGHDT and CDR2 is YNNKEL in the germline V gene (reference sequence).

The chain carries TRBV5-5 and TRBJ1-2; D is ambiguous. Looked up from germline, CDR1 is SGHKS and CDR2 is YYEKEE (reference sequence). V lost 7 bases and J lost 0, with 19 bases in between. The CDR3 covers 16 residues. The CDR3 DNA is TGTGCCAGCGCGCGGGATCCTGGGCGATCTAACTATGGCTACACCTTC. Its protein is CASARDPGRSNYGYTF.

The CDR3 is CASSYSGRGPYNEQFF. The CDR3 nucleotides read TGTGCCAGCAGTTACTCGGGGCGGGGGCCCTACAATGAGCAGTTCTTC. The rearrangement links TRBV6-2 or TRBV6-3 to TRBJ2-1; tentatively, D is TRBD2 (7 bases). The CDR3 spans 16 residues. The V end lost 0 bases, the J end lost 2 bases, and 11 bases lay between the germline ends. Looked up from germline, CDR1 is MNHEY and CDR2 is SVGEGT.

The V gene is TRBV6-5, the J gene TRBJ1-6, with a tentative D call TRBD1 (6 bases). Germline values: CDR1 MNHEY, CDR2 SVGAGI. This CDR3 has 14 residues. Trimming stripped 2 bases from V and 8 bases from J, with 10 bases between. CDR3 coding DNA: TGTGCCAGCAGTTACGTGGGGGCGCATTCACCCCTCCACTTT. The encoded protein is CASSYVGAHSPLHF.

The chain is built from TRBV7-2 and TRBJ1-2; TRBD1 might be the D (5 bases). V lost 0 bases to trimming and J lost 1 base, with 12 bases between them. This CDR3 spans 16 amino acids. CDR1 SGHTA and CDR2 FQGNSA come from the germline V gene. The CDR3 loop reads CASSLAPGRDNYGYTF. The DNA for the CDR3 is TGTGCCAGCAGCTTAGCCCCGGGGCGGGATAACTATGGCTACACCTTC.

V is TRBV25-1 and J is TRBJ1-2, with no clear D. Germline CDR1 reads MGHDK; CDR2 reads SYGVNS. V gave up 4 bases and J gave up 3 bases, with 9 bases separating them. CDR3 length: 13 residues. CDR3 amino acids: CASSGTVYYGYTF. CDR3 in DNA: TGTGCCAGCAGTGGTACAGTATACTATGGCTACACCTTC.

The V and J genes are TRBV19 and TRBJ1-2, with TRBD1 matching over 9 bases. The CDR3 is 17 amino acids. The germline V gene has CDR1 LNHDA and CDR2 SQIVND (reference sequence). V trimming: 7 bases; J trimming: 2 bases; junction bases outside the gene matches: 14. The CDR3 DNA follows: TGTGCCAGTAATCCCCCGCCAGGGACAGGGTCAAACTATGGCTACACCTTC. Amino acid sequence: CASNPPPGTGSNYGYTF.

The V gene is TRBV19, the J gene TRBJ2-1; 7 bases line up with TRBD2. CDR1 LNHDA and CDR2 SQIVND come from the germline V gene (reference sequence). Trimming took 1 base from V and 9 from J; bases not matched to a gene: 6. The CDR3 has 14 residues. Here the CDR3 reads CASSIGGDYGEQFF. The CDR3 DNA is TGTGCCAGTAGTATAGGGGGGGACTATGGTGAGCAGTTCTTC.

The chain recombines TRBV4-1 with TRBJ2-7; 11 nucleotides agree with TRBD2. Germline-derived CDR1 and CDR2 are MGHRA and YSYEKL. The CDR3 runs to 14 residues. V was pared by 0 bases and J by 6 bases, with 1 base of the junction left unmatched. CDR3: CASSQEGTSGEQYF. The CDR3 DNA sequence: TGCGCCAGCAGCCAAGAAGGGACTAGCGGCGAGCAGTACTTC.

With respect to this clone: This same CDR3 is encoded by further DNA sequences in the sample. The V and J genes are TRBV3-1 (or the pseudogene TRBV3-2) and TRBJ1-1, with 8 bases lining up with TRBD1. Germline V CDR1 and CDR2: LGHDT, YNNKEL (reference sequence). Germline trimming cut 5 bases from V and 2 bases from J; bases unmatched to any gene: 4. The CDR3 spans 14 residues. Written as DNA, the CDR3 is TGTGCCAGCAGCGAAGGGACAGGAAACACTGAAGCTTTCTTT. Translating it yields CASSEGTGNTEAFF.

As to this clone: Within the sample, other DNA sequences also encode this same CDR3. V and J are TRBV20-1 and TRBJ2-7; D is undetermined. This CDR3 has 10 amino acids. From germline, CDR1 is DFQATT and CDR2 SNEGSKA (reference sequence). With 5 bases removed from V and 1 base from J, the gap between germline ends came to 3 bases. This CDR3 is CSASSYEQYF. The DNA for the CDR3 is TGCAGTGCTTCATCCTACGAGCAGTACTTC.

This clone came up once. The chain employs TRBV5-1 and TRBJ2-1; 9 bases agree with TRBD2. Germline trimming cut 4 bases from V and 10 bases from J; bases unmatched to any gene: 18. The CDR3 is made up of 17 amino acids. CDR1 and CDR2 from the germline V gene are SGHRS and YFSETQ. The CDR3 here is CASSLVGLAKNSDEQFF. The CDR3 DNA reads TGCGCCAGCAGCCTGGTAGGACTAGCGAAGAATTCGGACGAGCAGTTCTTC.

The chain uses TRBV11-3 and TRBJ1-3, with D hard to call. Trimming took off 5 bases at V and 0 bases at J, with 11 bases between the two ends. Looked up from germline, CDR1 is SGHNT and CDR2 is YENEEA. CDR3 size: 15 residues. CDR3 DNA: TGTGCCAGCAGCCTACTCCGGGGCTCTGGAAACACCATATATTTT. As protein: CASSLLRGSGNTIYF.

V is TRBV18 and J is TRBJ1-3; D might be TRBD1 (5 bases). The CDR3 has 16 residues. V was shortened by 2 bases and J by 0 bases, with 11 bases between the two germline ends. Germline CDR1 KGHSH, CDR2 LQKENI. The CDR3 loop reads CASSPLQESSGNTIYF. CDR3 DNA sequence: TGTGCCAGCTCACCATTACAGGAGAGCTCTGGAAACACCATATATTTT.

The chain uses TRBV5-1 and TRBJ1-1, with a tentative D call TRBD1 (6 bases). The length of the CDR3 is 14 residues. The ends were cut back, 3 bases at V and 4 bases at J, with 13 bases in the middle. Looked up from germline, CDR1 is SGHRS and CDR2 is YFSETQ. The CDR3 DNA is TGCGCCAGCAGCTGGGATACAGGGACCACTGAAGCTTTCTTT. The encoded protein is CASSWDTGTTEAFF.

The V gene is TRBV11-2, the J gene TRBJ1-1, with 12 bases that match TRBD1. The CDR3 has 15 residues. Trimming at V came to 5 bases and at J to 6 bases, leaving 7 bases not matched to a gene. Germline V gene sequence: CDR1 SGHAT, CDR2 FQNNGV. The DNA of the CDR3 is TGTGCCAGCAGCGCGGGACAGGGGGCGCCTCCTGAAGCTTTCTTT. Residues: CASSAGQGAPPEAFF.

The chain couples TRBV5-4 to TRBJ2-3; 8 bases agree with TRBD2. The CDR3 spans 16 residues. The ends lost 2 bases at V and 2 bases at J; junction bases unmatched: 7. The germline CDR1 and CDR2 sequences are SGHNT and YYREEE (reference sequence). CDR3 residues: CASSLRRGANTDTQYF. The CDR3 coding sequence is TGTGCCAGCAGCTTACGGCGGGGGGCAAACACAGATACGCAGTATTTT.

This chain links TRBV5-1 with TRBJ2-3; D is possibly TRBD2 (5 bases). The V gene's germline CDR1 is SGHRS and CDR2 YFSETQ. This CDR3 spans 16 amino acids. The V and J ends lost 6 bases and 4 bases respectively, with 21 bases between them. CDR3 residues: CASTPSGIIGSDTQYF. Here the CDR3 DNA reads TGCGCCAGCACCCCCTCCGGGATCATAGGCTCAGATACGCAGTATTTT.

The chain couples TRBV29-1 to TRBJ2-5; D is perhaps TRBD1 (5 bases). This CDR3 is built from 10 residues. The germline gives CDR1 SQVTM, CDR2 ANQGSEA. Trimming took off 7 bases at V and 2 bases at J, with 5 bases between the two ends. For the CDR3, the DNA is TGCAGCGGACAGCAAGAGACCCAGTACTTC. Translating gives CSGQQETQYF.

The V call is TRBV3-1 (or the pseudogene TRBV3-2), the J call TRBJ1-1; TRBD1 matches 8 bases. The CDR3 spans 12 residues. Germline CDR1 is LGHDT and CDR2 is YNNKEL (reference sequence). With 3 bases clipped from V and 8 bases from J, the junction kept 2 bases outside the gene matches. The CDR3 protein is CASSQGDREAFF. The CDR3 DNA is TGTGCCAGCAGCCAGGGGGACAGGGAAGCTTTCTTT.

The chain joins TRBV5-1 to TRBJ2-1; 16 bases are a match to TRBD2. Germline trimming cut 3 bases from V and 7 bases from J; bases unmatched to any gene: 7. CDR1 SGHRS and CDR2 YFSETQ come from the germline V gene. This CDR3 region has 17 residues. CDR3 nucleotide sequence: TGCGCCAGCAGCTCGGGGACTAGCGGGGGGGCTGGAAATGAGCAGTTCTTC. Translation gives CASSSGTSGGAGNEQFF.